This T cell receptor beta chain was sequenced during a study of T cells in Graves' hyperthyroidism and ophthalmopathy. Study context: The blood sample was taken at first diagnosis, before treatment began. Study-level points and caveats: Ophthalmopathy was predicted by the model a median of about 6.5 months ahead of onset.

Ophthalmopathy cases met thresholds of Clinical Activity Score at least 3, NOSPECS grade at least 4 and duration under 3 months. Exclusions: uncontrolled infection, other autoimmune disease, pregnancy, lactation. Unmatched junction bases numbered 9, after V lost 1 base and J lost 10 bases. Looked up from germline, CDR1 is SGHVS and CDR2 is FQNEAQ. The CDR3 consists of 16 residues. It was RNA transcripts that yielded the amplified TCR beta CDR3 regions. The study used the HTBI primer set for a first-round RT-PCR of the TCR CDR3. MiXCR, applied by TCRdb to the multiplex PCR reads, yields one record per CDR3 protein. In the table there are 390,000 or so distinct CDR3 sequences, about 14% of which are singletons. Worth noting for this clonotype: Its specificity is unknown.

Sequencing used blood. This rearrangement joins TRBV7-8 to TRBJ1-6; 8 nucleotides line up with TRBD1. This sequence was found in a man between 18 and 29 years old with Graves' ophthalmopathy. The CDR3 sequence is CASSLESGQGRSPLHF. The CDR3 nucleotides read TGTGCCAGCAGCTTAGAAAGCGGACAGGGTCGATCACCCCTCCACTTT.